This T cell receptor beta chain emerged from a study of cytomegalovirus exposure and HLA in healthy donors. Study in general: An early data release held 75 million to 100 million unique TCRs from HLA-typed donors. Overall study findings and caveats: Researchers catalogued under 200 TCR beta chains as cytomegalovirus-associated. TCR beta sequences numbering over 15,000 were associated with HLA alleles at 0.05 false discovery rate in a later analysis.

60 Vbeta and 13 Jbeta primers were used in PCR. Libraries were prepared by immunoSEQ multiplex PCR; TCRdb keeps only in-frame clonotypes and omits some of them. Of 100,000 or so clones in the sample, about 68% were seen once. This CDR3 is built from 15 residues. V lost 2 bases, J lost 5 bases, and 15 bases lay in between. From germline, CDR1 is ENHRY and CDR2 SYGVKD. Concerning this clone itself: What it binds is unknown.

Sequences were obtained from PBMCs. The source is a young man in good health and CMV-seropositive. This chain joins TRBV10-3 and TRBJ2-5; no definite D call. The CDR3 DNA reads as TGTGCCATCAGTGAGGGGCCACTTAGTGGGGAGACCCAGTACTTC. Its translation is CAISEGPLSGETQYF.